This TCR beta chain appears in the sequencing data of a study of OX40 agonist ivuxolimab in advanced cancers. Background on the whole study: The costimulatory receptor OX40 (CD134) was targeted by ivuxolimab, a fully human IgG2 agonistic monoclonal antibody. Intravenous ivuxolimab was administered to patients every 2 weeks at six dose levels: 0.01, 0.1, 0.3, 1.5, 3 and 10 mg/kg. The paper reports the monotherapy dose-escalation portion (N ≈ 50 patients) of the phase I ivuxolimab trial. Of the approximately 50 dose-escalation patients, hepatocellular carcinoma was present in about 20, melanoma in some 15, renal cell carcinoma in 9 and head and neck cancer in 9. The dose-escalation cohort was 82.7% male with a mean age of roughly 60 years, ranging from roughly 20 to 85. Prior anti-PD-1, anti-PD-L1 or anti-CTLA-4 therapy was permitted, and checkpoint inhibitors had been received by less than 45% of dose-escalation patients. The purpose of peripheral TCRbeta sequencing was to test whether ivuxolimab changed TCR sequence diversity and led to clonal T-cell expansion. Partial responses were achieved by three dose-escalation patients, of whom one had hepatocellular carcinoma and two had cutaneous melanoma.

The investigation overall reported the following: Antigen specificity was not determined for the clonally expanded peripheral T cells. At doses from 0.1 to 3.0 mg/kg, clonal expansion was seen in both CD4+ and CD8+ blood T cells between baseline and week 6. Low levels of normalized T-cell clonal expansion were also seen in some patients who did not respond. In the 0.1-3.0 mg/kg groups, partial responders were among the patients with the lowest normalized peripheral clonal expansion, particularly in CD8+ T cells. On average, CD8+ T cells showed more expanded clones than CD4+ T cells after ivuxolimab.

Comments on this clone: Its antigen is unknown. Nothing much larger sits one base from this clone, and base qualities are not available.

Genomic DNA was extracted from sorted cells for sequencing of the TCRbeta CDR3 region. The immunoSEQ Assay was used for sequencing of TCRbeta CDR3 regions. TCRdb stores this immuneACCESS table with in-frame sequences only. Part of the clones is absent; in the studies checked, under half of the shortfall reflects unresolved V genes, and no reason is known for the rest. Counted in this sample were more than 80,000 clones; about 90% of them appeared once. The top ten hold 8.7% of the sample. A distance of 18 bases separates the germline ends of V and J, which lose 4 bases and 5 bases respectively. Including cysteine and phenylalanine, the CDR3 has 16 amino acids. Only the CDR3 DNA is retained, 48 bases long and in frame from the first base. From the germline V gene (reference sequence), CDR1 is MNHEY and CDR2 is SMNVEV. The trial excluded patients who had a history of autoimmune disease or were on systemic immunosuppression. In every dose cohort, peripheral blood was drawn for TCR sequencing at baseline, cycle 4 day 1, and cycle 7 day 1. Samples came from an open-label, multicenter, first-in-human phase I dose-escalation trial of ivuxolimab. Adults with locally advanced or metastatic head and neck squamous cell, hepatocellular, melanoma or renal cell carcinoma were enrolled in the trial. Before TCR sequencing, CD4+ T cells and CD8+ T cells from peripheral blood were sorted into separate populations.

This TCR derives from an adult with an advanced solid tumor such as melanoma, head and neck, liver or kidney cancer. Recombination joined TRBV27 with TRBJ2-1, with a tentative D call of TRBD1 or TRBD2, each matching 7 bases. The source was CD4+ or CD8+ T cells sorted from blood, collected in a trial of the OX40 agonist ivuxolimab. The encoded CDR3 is CASSSRQGGFNNEQFF. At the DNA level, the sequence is TGTGCCAGCAGTTCCAGACAGGGAGGGTTCAACAATGAGCAGTTCTTC.